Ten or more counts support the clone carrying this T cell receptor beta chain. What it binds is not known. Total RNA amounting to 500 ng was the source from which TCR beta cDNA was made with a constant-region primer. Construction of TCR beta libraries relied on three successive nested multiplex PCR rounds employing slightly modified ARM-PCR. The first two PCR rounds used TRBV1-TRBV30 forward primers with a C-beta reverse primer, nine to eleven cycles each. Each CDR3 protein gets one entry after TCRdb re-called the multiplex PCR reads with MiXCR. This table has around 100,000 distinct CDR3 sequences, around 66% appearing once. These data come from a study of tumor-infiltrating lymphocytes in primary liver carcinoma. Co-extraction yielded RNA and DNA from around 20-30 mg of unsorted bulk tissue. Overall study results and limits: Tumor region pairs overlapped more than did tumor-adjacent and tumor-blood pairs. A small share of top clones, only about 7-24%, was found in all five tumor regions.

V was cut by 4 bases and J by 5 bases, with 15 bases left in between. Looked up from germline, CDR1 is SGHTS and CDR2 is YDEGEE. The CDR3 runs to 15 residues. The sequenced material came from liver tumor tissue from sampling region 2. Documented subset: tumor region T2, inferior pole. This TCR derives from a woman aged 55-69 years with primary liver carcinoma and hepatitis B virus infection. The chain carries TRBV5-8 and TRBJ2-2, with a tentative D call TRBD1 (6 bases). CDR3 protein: CASSPEGVGTGELFF. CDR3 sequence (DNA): TGTGCCAGCAGCCCTGAGGGGGTTGGTACCGGGGAGCTGTTTTTT.